What follows are 31 T cell receptor beta chains derived from one specimen sequenced in a study of blood T cell repertoires in COVID-19. Sequencing used immunoSEQ multiplex PCR; TCRdb keeps in-frame clones, though not all of them. The table includes approximately 28,000 clones, 92% detected once. The source material was peripheral blood. Every receptor here comes from a human donor in a cohort sampled during active COVID-19.

Only a few counts were recorded for this clone. The rearrangement links TRBV4-1 to TRBJ1-1, with D possibly TRBD1 on 6 matching bases. V was shortened by 5 bases and J by 0 bases, with 19 bases between the two germline ends. The CDR3 loop spans 17 amino acids. The germline CDR1 and CDR2 sequences are MGHRA and YSYEKL. The CDR3 DNA follows: TGCGCCAGCAGCAGGAACCCTACAGGGCAATTGAACACTGAAGCTTTCTTT. Translation: CASSRNPTGQLNTEAFF.

CDR3 protein: CASSPGQIYEQYV. The CDR3 bases are TGTGCCAGCTCACCTGGGCAAATCTACGAGCAGTACGTC. The V gene is TRBV18, the J gene TRBJ2-7; D gene unclear. Germline V gene lookup returns CDR1 KGHSH and CDR2 LQKENI. V was trimmed by 3 bases and J by 3 bases, leaving 9 bases between them. The CDR3 spans 13 residues.

The V and J genes are TRBV4-2 and TRBJ1-2, with D possibly being TRBD1 (5 bases). The CDR3 loop spans 17 amino acids. Germline-derived CDR1 and CDR2 are LGHNA and YNFKEQ. Trimming took 1 base from V and 4 from J, leaving 19 bases between them. CDR3 in DNA: TGTGCCAGCAGCCAAGTTGGCAGTGACGCAGGGCGCTATGGCTACACCTTC. Residues: CASSQVGSDAGRYGYTF.

The chain is built from TRBV24-1 and TRBJ1-1; D is undetermined. The CDR3 length is 14 residues. V was shortened by 6 bases and J by 0 bases, with 10 bases between the two germline ends. Germline CDR1 and CDR2: KGHDR and SFDVKD. CDR3 bases: TGTGCCACCAGTCTTGTACAGATGAACACTGAAGCTTTCTTT. Amino acids: CATSLVQMNTEAFF.

This chain joins TRBV7-9 and TRBJ1-4; unclear D gene. CDR1 and CDR2 (germline): SEHNR, FQNEAQ (reference sequence). The CDR3 covers 13 residues. V was trimmed by 6 bases and J by 3 bases, leaving 8 bases between them. The CDR3 region is CASSSIPNEKLFF. The CDR3, as DNA: TGTGCCAGCAGTAGTATACCTAATGAAAAACTGTTTTTT.

This chain links TRBV3-1 (or the pseudogene TRBV3-2) with TRBJ2-3; 7 nucleotides agree with TRBD1. The CDR3 runs 16 residues. Germline assignment: CDR1 LGHDT and CDR2 YNNKEL (reference sequence). Trimming at V came to 4 bases and at J to 8 bases, leaving 15 bases not matched to a gene. CDR3 amino acids: CASSPILRGRGRTQYF. The CDR3 DNA follows: TGTGCCAGCAGCCCGATTTTGAGGGGGCGCGGACGTACGCAGTATTTT.

V is TRBV24-1 and J is TRBJ1-3; weak D call: TRBD1 (6 bases). This CDR3 region has 15 residues. Trimming pared 10 bases from V and 0 bases from J, leaving 15 bases between. The germline gives CDR1 KGHDR, CDR2 SFDVKD. The CDR3 DNA sequence: TGTGCCACGTCAGGGGCAGGTGGCTCTGGAAACACCATATATTTT. Residues: CATSGAGGSGNTIYF.

This chain links TRBV24-1 with TRBJ1-2; 10 bases line up with TRBD1. The CDR3 totals 15 residues. V shed 3 bases, J shed 6 bases, and the junction held 6 bases outside the gene matches. CDR1 is KGHDR, CDR2 SFDVKD, per germline. The DNA of the CDR3 is TGTGCCACCAGTGATCCTCCGGGACAGGGGAATGGCTACACCTTC. This sequence encodes CATSDPPGQGNGYTF.

This chain links TRBV20-1 with TRBJ2-5, with 11 positions matching TRBD2. Germline V CDR1 and CDR2: DFQATT, SNEGSKA (reference sequence). V was clipped by 3 bases and J by 5 bases; unmatched bases: 8. This CDR3 spans 15 amino acids. CDR3 sequence reads: CSASSLAGGRETQYF. CDR3 DNA sequence: TGCAGTGCTAGTTCCCTAGCGGGGGGCCGGGAGACCCAGTACTTC.

The rearrangement links TRBV6-5 to TRBJ2-3; 7 bases agree with TRBD1. The germline V gene has CDR1 MNHEY and CDR2 SVGAGI. The V gene end was trimmed by 7 bases and the J gene end by 4 bases; junction bases not matched to a gene: 8. The CDR3 is 14 residues long. CDR3 residues: CASKGALWADTQYF. The CDR3 coding sequence is TGTGCCAGCAAGGGGGCACTTTGGGCAGATACGCAGTATTTT.

The chain recombines TRBV2 with TRBJ2-3; D might be TRBD1 (6 bases). V gave up 2 bases and J gave up 3 bases, with 12 bases separating them. The CDR3 consists of 15 residues. The V gene's germline CDR1 is SNHLY and CDR2 FYNNEI. CDR3 protein: CASSETGTKTDTQYF. The CDR3 DNA reads TGTGCCAGCAGTGAAACAGGGACAAAAACAGATACGCAGTATTTT.

The chain is built from TRBV6-6 and TRBJ1-6; D gene uncertain. Between the trimmed V and J ends, which lost 2 bases and 6 bases, there was a span of 14 bases. The CDR3 loop spans 16 amino acids. Germline CDR1 is MNHNY and CDR2 is SVGAGI (reference sequence). For the CDR3, the DNA is TGTGCCAGCAGTTACAGCCTGGTCGATCCTAATTCACCCCTCCACTTT. Translating gives CASSYSLVDPNSPLHF.

This chain joins TRBV10-1 and TRBJ1-2; possibly TRBD1 for D (6 bases). Per the germline V gene, CDR1 is WNHNN and CDR2 is SYGVQD (reference sequence). The V gene lost 0 bases and the J gene lost 4 bases, with 9 bases spanning the gap. The length of the CDR3 is 14 residues. The CDR3, as DNA: TGCGCCAGCAGTGAGTCAAGGGGGACCTATGGCTACACCTTC. Protein sequence: CASSESRGTYGYTF.

The V gene is TRBV27, the J gene TRBJ1-1, with D maybe TRBD1 (6 bases). The CDR3 covers 15 residues. V lost 6 bases and J lost 1, with 15 bases in between. Germline-derived CDR1 and CDR2 are MNHEY and SMNVEV (reference sequence). CDR3 loop: CASSMNGQSNTEAFF. CDR3 DNA: TGTGCCAGCAGCATGAACGGACAGTCGAACACTGAAGCTTTCTTT.

This sequence joins TRBV10-3 and TRBJ1-5; no clear D. The V and J ends lost 3 bases and 1 base respectively, with 16 bases between them. The CDR3 has 17 amino acids. CDR1 is ENHRY and CDR2 is SYGVKD in the germline V gene. The CDR3 DNA follows: TGTGCCATCAGTGACGCAACCGGTCAAGCAAGCAATCAGCCCCAGCATTTT. Translating it yields CAISDATGQASNQPQHF.

This clone appeared a few times. V usage is TRBV2 and J usage is TRBJ1-2; a weak D match, TRBD1 (5 bases). V lost 6 bases and J 3 bases, leaving 23 bases between the germline ends. CDR1 is SNHLY and CDR2 is FYNNEI in the germline V gene. This CDR3 spans 17 amino acids. CDR3 sequence reads: CASSHLPGLKGDYGYTF. The CDR3 nucleotides read TGTGCCAGCAGCCATTTACCGGGACTCAAAGGAGACTATGGCTACACCTTC.

This clone was counted a few times. The V and J genes are TRBV7-9 and TRBJ2-3; 7 nucleotides line up with TRBD2. The junction had 9 bases not matched to a gene; V was cut back by 7 bases and J by 2 bases. The germline V gene has CDR1 SEHNR and CDR2 FQNEAQ (reference sequence). The CDR3 totals 15 residues. The CDR3 nucleotides are TGTGCCAGCACCTCGGCGGGAGCCATCACAGATACGCAGTATTTT. Translation: CASTSAGAITDTQYF. Looking up the rest from reference TRBV7-9 and TRBJ2-3 gives the full variable domain: DTGVSQNPRHKITKRGQNVTFRCDPISEHNRLYWYRQTLGQGPEFLTYFQNEAQLEKSRLLSDRFSAERPKGSFSTLEIQRTEQGDSAMYLCASTSAGAITDTQYFGPGTRLTVL.

This sequence joins TRBV18 and TRBJ1-1; D gene ambiguous. Trimming pared 3 bases from V and 0 bases from J, leaving 11 bases between. In germline, CDR1 is KGHSH, CDR2 LQKENI. The CDR3 extends over 15 amino acids. The CDR3: CASSPQEGLNTEAFF. The CDR3 DNA follows: TGTGCCAGCTCACCCCAGGAGGGATTGAACACTGAAGCTTTCTTT.

This chain joins TRBV3-1 (or the pseudogene TRBV3-2) and TRBJ1-6; the D gene is possibly TRBD1 (5 bases). This CDR3 has 13 residues. Germline V lookup: CDR1 LGHDT, CDR2 YNNKEL (reference sequence). V was clipped by 3 bases and J by 6 bases, with 6 bases between them. The CDR3 nucleotides are TGTGCCAGCAGCCATGACAGTAATTCACCCCTCCACTTT. Translated, it gives CASSHDSNSPLHF.

The rearrangement joins TRBV6-4 to TRBJ1-1; no definite D call. Trimming took off 6 bases at V and 0 bases at J, with 8 bases between the two ends. The CDR3 has 13 amino acids. Germline V gene lookup returns CDR1 MRHNA and CDR2 SNTAGT. This CDR3 is CASRREMNTEAFF. As DNA, the CDR3 is TGTGCCAGCAGGCGGGAGATGAACACTGAAGCTTTCTTT.

The genes are TRBV10-3 and TRBJ2-1, with D perhaps TRBD2 (6 bases). Germline values: CDR1 ENHRY, CDR2 SYGVKD. CDR3 length: 16 residues. V dropped 3 bases and J dropped 6 bases, with 18 bases sitting between them. CDR3 sequence: CAISDLLAESVNEQFF. The CDR3 nucleotides are TGTGCCATCAGTGACCTACTAGCAGAGAGTGTCAATGAGCAGTTCTTC.

V usage is TRBV5-4 and J usage is TRBJ1-3, with D maybe TRBD1 (5 bases). Germline CDR1 and CDR2: SGHNT and YYREEE (reference sequence). V was shortened by 0 bases and J by 0 bases, with 7 bases between the two germline ends. The CDR3 runs to 15 residues. CDR3 bases: TGTGCCAGCAGCTTGGGACAGAGCTCTGGAAACACCATATATTTT. Residues: CASSLGQSSGNTIYF.

V is TRBV4-1 and J is TRBJ2-6; D not resolved. CDR1 MGHRA and CDR2 YSYEKL come from the germline V gene. This CDR3 region has 16 residues. Trimming took off 0 bases at V and 0 bases at J, with 6 bases between the two ends. In DNA, the CDR3 is TGCGCCAGCAGCCAAGATGCGAGCTCTGGGGCCAACGTCCTGACTTTC. Residues: CASSQDASSGANVLTF.

The J gene is TRBJ2-7, the V gene TRBV10-3, with a possible D match to TRBD1 (5 bases). This CDR3 region has 12 residues. Trimming pared 8 bases from V and 3 bases from J, leaving 11 bases between. Germline CDR1 reads ENHRY; CDR2 reads SYGVKD. CDR3 sequence reads: CAIASDSYEQYV. The CDR3 DNA follows: TGTGCCATCGCCTCCGACAGCTACGAGCAGTACGTC.

The chain links TRBV11-2 to TRBJ2-1; TRBD2 matches 9 bases. This CDR3 is built from 18 residues. Trimming removed 2 bases from V and 1 base from J; junction bases left unmatched: 9. Germline CDR1 SGHAT, CDR2 FQNNGV. The CDR3 DNA reads as TGTGCCAGCAGCTTAAGGCGGGGGGGCCCGACGTCCTACAATGAGCAGTTCTTC. It translates to CASSLRRGGPTSYNEQFF. The full variable domain, rest sourced from reference TRBV11-2 and TRBJ2-1, is EAGVAQSPRYKIIEKRQSVAFWCNPISGHATLYWYQQILGQGPKLLIQFQNNGVVDDSQLPKDRFSAERLKGVDSTLKIQPAKLEDSAVYLCASSLRRGGPTSYNEQFFGPGTRLTVL.

This chain joins TRBV6-1 and TRBJ2-7; tentatively, D is TRBD1 (7 bases). Trimming took 2 bases from V and 2 from J, leaving 13 bases between them. Per germline, CDR1 MNHNS and CDR2 SASEGT. The CDR3 spans 15 residues. This CDR3 is CASSERRGQAYEQYF. For the CDR3, the DNA is TGTGCCAGCAGTGAAAGGAGGGGGCAGGCCTACGAGCAGTACTTC.

This chain uses TRBV9 with TRBJ2-2; 10 bases fit TRBD1. After removal of 5 bases from V and 5 bases from J, the junction contained 6 bases not matched to a gene. This CDR3 is 15 amino acids long. Per germline, CDR1 SGDLS and CDR2 YYNGEE. The CDR3 region has the DNA TGTGCCAGCAGTCCGAGGGACAGGGGTACCGGGGAGCTGTTTTTT. It encodes CASSPRDRGTGELFF.

V usage is TRBV10-3 and J usage is TRBJ1-1; D remains ambiguous. Trimming removed 0 bases from V and 11 bases from J, with 7 bases in between. Germline V gives CDR1 ENHRY, CDR2 SYGVKD. The CDR3 has 11 residues. CDR3 in amino acids: CAISESIYAFF. The CDR3, as DNA: TGTGCCATCAGTGAGTCAATTTATGCTTTCTTT.

This chain joins TRBV6-6 and TRBJ2-6; no definite D call. The germline V and J ends were trimmed by 5 bases and 3 bases, with 17 bases remaining between them. Germline V CDR1 and CDR2: MNHNY, SVGAGI (reference sequence). The CDR3 spans 17 residues. Here the CDR3 DNA reads TGTGCCAGCAGTCCTCCCTACAGCCGCAATGGGGCCAACGTCCTGACTTTC. Its translation is CASSPPYSRNGANVLTF.

V gene TRBV6-4 combines with J gene TRBJ1-6, with D possibly being TRBD1 (5 bases). This CDR3 contains 15 residues. Trimming removed 0 bases from V and 9 bases from J, with 12 bases in between. Germline V lookup: CDR1 MRHNA, CDR2 SNTAGT. The DNA of the CDR3 is TGTGCCAGCAGTGACTCGGGGGGTGGGGGTTCACCCCTCCACTTT. Amino acids: CASSDSGGGGSPLHF.

V gene TRBV27 combines with J gene TRBJ1-1; D gene uncertain. V lost 6 bases and J lost 2, with 13 bases in between. Germline CDR1 reads MNHEY; CDR2 reads SMNVEV (reference sequence). CDR3 length: 14 residues. CDR3 DNA: TGTGCCAGCAGGCCGGTACTACCTAACACTGAAGCTTTCTTT. Residues: CASRPVLPNTEAFF.